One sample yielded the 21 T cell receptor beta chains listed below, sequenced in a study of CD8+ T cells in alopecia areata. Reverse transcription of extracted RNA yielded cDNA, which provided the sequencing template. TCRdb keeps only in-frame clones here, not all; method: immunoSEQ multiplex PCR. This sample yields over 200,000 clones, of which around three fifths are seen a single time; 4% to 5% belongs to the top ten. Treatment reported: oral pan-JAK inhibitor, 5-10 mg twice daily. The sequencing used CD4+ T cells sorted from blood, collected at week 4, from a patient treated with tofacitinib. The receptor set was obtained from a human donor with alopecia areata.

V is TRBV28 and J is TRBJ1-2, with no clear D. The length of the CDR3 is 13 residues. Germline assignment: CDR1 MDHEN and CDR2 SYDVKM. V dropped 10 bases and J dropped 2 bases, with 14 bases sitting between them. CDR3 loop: CATPNTENYGYTF. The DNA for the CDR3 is TGTGCCACCCCAAATACGGAAAACTATGGCTACACCTTC.

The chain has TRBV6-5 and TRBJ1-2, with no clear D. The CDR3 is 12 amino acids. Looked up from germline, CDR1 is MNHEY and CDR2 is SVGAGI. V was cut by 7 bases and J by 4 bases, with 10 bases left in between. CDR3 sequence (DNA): TGTGCCAGCAAGGACGGAACCTATGGCTACACCTTC. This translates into CASKDGTYGYTF.

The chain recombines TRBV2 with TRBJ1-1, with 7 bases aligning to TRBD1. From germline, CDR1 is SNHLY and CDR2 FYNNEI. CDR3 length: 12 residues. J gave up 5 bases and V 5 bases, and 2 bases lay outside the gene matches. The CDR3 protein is CASSTGVTEAFF. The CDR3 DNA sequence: TGTGCCAGCAGTACAGGGGTAACTGAAGCTTTCTTT.

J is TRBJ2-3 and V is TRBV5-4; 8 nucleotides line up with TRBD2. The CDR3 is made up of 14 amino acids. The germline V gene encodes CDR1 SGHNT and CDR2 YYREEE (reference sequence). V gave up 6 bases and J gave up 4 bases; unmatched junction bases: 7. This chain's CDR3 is CASINRGGADTQYF. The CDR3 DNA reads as TGTGCCAGCATAAATCGGGGGGGTGCAGATACGCAGTATTTT.

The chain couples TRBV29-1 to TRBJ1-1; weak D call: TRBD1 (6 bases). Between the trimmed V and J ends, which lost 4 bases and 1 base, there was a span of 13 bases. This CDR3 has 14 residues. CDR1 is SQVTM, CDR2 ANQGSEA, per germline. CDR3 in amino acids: CSVVGPGANTEAFF. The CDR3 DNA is TGCAGCGTTGTGGGCCCAGGGGCGAACACTGAAGCTTTCTTT.

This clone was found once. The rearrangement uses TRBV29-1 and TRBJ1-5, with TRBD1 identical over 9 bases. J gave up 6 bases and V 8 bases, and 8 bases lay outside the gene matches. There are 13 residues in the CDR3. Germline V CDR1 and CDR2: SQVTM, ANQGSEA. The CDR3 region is CSYGTGIGQPQHF. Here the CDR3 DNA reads TGCAGCTACGGGACAGGGATCGGTCAGCCCCAGCATTTT.

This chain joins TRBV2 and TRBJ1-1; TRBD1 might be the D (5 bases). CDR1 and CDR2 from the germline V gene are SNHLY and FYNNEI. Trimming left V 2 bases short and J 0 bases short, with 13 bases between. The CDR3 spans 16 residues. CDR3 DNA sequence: TGTGCCAGCAGTGAACAGCTGAGGGGAATGAACACTGAAGCTTTCTTT. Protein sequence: CASSEQLRGMNTEAFF.

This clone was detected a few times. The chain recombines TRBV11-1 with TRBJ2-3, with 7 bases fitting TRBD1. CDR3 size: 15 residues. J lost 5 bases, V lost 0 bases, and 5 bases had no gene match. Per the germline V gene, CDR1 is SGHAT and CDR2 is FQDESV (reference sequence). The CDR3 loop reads CASSLAQGLEDTQYF. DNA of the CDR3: TGTGCCAGCAGCTTAGCACAGGGGCTGGAAGATACGCAGTATTTT.

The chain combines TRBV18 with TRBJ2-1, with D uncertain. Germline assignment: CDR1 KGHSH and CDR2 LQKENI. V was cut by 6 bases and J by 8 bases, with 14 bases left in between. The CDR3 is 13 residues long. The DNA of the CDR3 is TGTGCCAGCTCCCCGCTTAGTGGGGATGAGCAGTTCTTC. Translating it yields CASSPLSGDEQFF.

The CDR3 DNA follows: TGTGCCAGCAGTTCCACAGGGTATGGCTACACCTTC. This encodes CASSSTGYGYTF. V is TRBV27 and J is TRBJ1-2, with a possible D match to TRBD1 (6 bases). CDR3 length: 12 residues. Germline assignment: CDR1 MNHEY and CDR2 SMNVEV (reference sequence). V was cut by 4 bases and J by 5 bases, with 8 bases left in between.

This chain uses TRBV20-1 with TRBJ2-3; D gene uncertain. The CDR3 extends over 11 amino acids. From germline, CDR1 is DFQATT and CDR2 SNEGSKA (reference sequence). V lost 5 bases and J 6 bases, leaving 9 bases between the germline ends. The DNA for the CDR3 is TGCAGTGCTGTCCGGACGGATACGCAGTATTTT. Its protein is CSAVRTDTQYF.

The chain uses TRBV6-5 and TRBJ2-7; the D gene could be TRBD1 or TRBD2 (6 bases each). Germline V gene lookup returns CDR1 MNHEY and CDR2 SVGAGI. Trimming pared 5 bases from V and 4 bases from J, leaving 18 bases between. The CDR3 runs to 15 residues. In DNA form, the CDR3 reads TGTGCCAGCAGTATCTCGGGGGCCAAAGGGTACGAGCAGTACTTC. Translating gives CASSISGAKGYEQYF.

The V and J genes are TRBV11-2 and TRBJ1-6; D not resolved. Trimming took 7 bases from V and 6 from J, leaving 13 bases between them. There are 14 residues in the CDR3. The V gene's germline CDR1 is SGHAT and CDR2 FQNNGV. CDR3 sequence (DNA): TGTGCCAGCACCGTCATCCACCTTAATTCACCCCTCCACTTT. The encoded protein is CASTVIHLNSPLHF.

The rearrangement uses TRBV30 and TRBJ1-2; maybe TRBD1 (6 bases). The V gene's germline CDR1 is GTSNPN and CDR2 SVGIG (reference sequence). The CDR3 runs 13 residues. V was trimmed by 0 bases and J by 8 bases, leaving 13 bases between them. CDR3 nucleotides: TGTGCCTGGAGTGTAGGGGGAGCGCAAGGCTACACCTTC. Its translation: CAWSVGGAQGYTF.

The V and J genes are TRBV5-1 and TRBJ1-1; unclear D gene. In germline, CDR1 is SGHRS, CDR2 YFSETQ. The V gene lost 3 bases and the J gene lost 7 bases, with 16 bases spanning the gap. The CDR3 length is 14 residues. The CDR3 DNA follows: TGCGCCAGCAGCTACACCAGTGCGGACGGTGAAGCTTTCTTT. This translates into CASSYTSADGEAFF.

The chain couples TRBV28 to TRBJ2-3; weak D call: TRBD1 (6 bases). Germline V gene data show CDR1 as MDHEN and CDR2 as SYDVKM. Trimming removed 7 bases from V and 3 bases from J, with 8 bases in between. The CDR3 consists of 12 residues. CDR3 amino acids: CASTQGTDTQYF. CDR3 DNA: TGTGCCAGCACACAGGGAACAGATACGCAGTATTTT.

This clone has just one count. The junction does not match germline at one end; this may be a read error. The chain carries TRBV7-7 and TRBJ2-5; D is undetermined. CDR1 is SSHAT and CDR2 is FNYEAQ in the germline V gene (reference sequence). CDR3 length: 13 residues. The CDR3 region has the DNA TGTGCTAGCAGCCTGATGACCGGGGAGACCCAGTACTTC. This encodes CASSLMTGETQYF.

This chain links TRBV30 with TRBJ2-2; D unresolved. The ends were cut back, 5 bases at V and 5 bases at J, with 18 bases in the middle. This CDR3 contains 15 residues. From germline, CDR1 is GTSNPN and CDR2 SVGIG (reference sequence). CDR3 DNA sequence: TGTGCCTGGCTAAAAGGGCAGACGCTTACCGGGGAGCTGTTTTTT. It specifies CAWLKGQTLTGELFF.

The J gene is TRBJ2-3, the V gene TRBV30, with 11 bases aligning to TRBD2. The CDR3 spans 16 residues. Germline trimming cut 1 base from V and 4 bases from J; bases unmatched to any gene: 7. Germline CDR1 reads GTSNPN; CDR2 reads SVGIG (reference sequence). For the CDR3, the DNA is TGTGCCTGGAGTGCGCCTAGCGGGGGGCGGGCAGATACGCAGTATTTT. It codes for CAWSAPSGGRADTQYF.

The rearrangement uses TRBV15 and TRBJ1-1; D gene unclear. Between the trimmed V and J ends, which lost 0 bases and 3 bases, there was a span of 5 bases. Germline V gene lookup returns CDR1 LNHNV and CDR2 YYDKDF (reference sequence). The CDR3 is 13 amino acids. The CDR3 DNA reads TGTGCCACCAGCAGAGATCGGGACACTGAAGCTTTCTTT. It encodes CATSRDRDTEAFF.

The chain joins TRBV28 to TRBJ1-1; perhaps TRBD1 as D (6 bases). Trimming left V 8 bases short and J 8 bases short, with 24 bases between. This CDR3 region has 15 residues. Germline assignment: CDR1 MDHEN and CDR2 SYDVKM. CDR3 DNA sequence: TGTGCCAGCCGGGGGGCGTCTGGTCTAGCCAACGAAGCTTTCTTT. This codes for CASRGASGLANEAFF.